One sample yielded the 25 T cell receptor beta chains listed below, sequenced in a study of blood T cell repertoires in COVID-19. Generated by immunoSEQ multiplex PCR, the TCRdb table keeps only in-frame clones and is missing some. Of roughly 250,000 clones listed, approximately 78% are singletons. The specimen was peripheral blood. Source of these receptors: a woman aged 55-69 years with active or convalescent COVID-19.

The V call is TRBV4-2, the J call TRBJ2-3; TRBD2 agrees at 11 bases. The CDR3 extends over 20 amino acids. Trimming at V came to 3 bases and at J to 1 base, leaving 15 bases not matched to a gene. Germline values: CDR1 LGHNA, CDR2 YNFKEQ. CDR3 nucleotide sequence: TGTGCCAGCAGCCAGTGGGGTGGTCTAGCGGGGGGCCCGGGCACAGATACGCAGTATTTT. It translates to CASSQWGGLAGGPGTDTQYF.

This clone was seen only once. The gene calls are TRBV12-5 and TRBJ2-7; TRBD1 aligns across 9 bases. CDR1 is LGHNT and CDR2 is FRNRAP in the germline V gene. Unmatched junction bases numbered 7, after V lost 9 bases and J lost 1 base. The CDR3 has 14 amino acids. CDR3 sequence: CASLRGQGSYEQYF. Here the CDR3 DNA reads TGTGCTAGCCTGAGGGGACAGGGATCCTACGAGCAGTACTTC.

V and J are TRBV7-9 and TRBJ1-2; D perhaps matches TRBD1 (5 bases). This CDR3 spans 12 amino acids. V lost 3 bases to trimming and J lost 5 bases, with 7 bases between them. Germline values: CDR1 SEHNR, CDR2 FQNEAQ (reference sequence). The CDR3 DNA reads as TGTGCCAGCAGCTTGACAGATTATGGCTACACCTTC. The encoded protein is CASSLTDYGYTF.

The chain carries TRBV7-2 and TRBJ1-2; D is unresolved. V lost 1 base to trimming and J lost 1 base, with 7 bases between them. Germline loops: CDR1 SGHTA, CDR2 FQGNSA. The CDR3 spans 14 residues. The CDR3 region is CASSLGLFNYGYTF. The CDR3 region has the DNA TGTGCCAGCAGCTTAGGACTTTTTAACTATGGCTACACCTTC.

The genes are TRBV11-2 and TRBJ2-2; D possibly corresponds to TRBD1 (5 bases). Germline V CDR1 and CDR2: SGHAT, FQNNGV. This CDR3 is built from 15 residues. V was clipped by 4 bases and J by 4 bases, with 13 bases between them. The CDR3 DNA is TGTGCCAGCAGCTCAAGTACAGGTCGCACCGGGGAGCTGTTTTTT. This codes for CASSSSTGRTGELFF.

This clone was counted only a few times. J is TRBJ2-7 and V is TRBV5-6; a weak D match, TRBD1 (6 bases). Germline V gene lookup returns CDR1 SGHDT and CDR2 YYEEEE. V was pared by 1 base and J by 4 bases, with 21 bases between. The CDR3 sequence is 17 residues long. CDR3 coding DNA: TGTGCCAGCAGCTTGTCTCCTTTCCGGGACACCAGGTACGAGCAGTACTTC. It translates to CASSLSPFRDTRYEQYF.

The chain recombines TRBV6-5 with TRBJ1-2; 9 nucleotides line up with TRBD1. Germline CDR1 and CDR2: MNHEY and SVGAGI. The CDR3 contains 14 residues. Trimming cost V 4 bases and J 3 bases; bases outside gene matches: 3. The CDR3 loop reads CASSSGTGHYGYTF. As DNA, the CDR3 is TGTGCCAGCAGTTCCGGGACAGGGCACTATGGCTACACCTTC.

V usage is TRBV19 and J usage is TRBJ1-6; D is uncertain. CDR1 is LNHDA and CDR2 is SQIVND in the germline V gene (reference sequence). The CDR3 has 15 residues. With 0 bases removed from V and 7 bases from J, the gap between germline ends came to 10 bases. DNA for the CDR3: TGTGCCAGTAGTATAGACGCAGTTCTGAATTCACCCCTCCACTTT. Translated: CASSIDAVLNSPLHF.

This rearrangement joins TRBV6-5 to TRBJ1-4; tentative D call: TRBD1 (5 bases). The CDR3 has 16 residues. The V gene lost 0 bases and the J gene lost 0 bases, with 8 bases spanning the gap. From germline, CDR1 is MNHEY and CDR2 SVGAGI. CDR3 amino acids: CASSYSGGATNEKLFF. The CDR3 DNA sequence: TGTGCCAGCAGTTACTCGGGGGGAGCAACTAATGAAAAACTGTTTTTT.

The CDR3 is CASSAAPQTGPNSPLHF. CDR3 bases: TGTGCCAGCAGCGCCGCCCCCCAGACAGGGCCTAATTCACCCCTCCACTTT. This chain connects TRBV9 to TRBJ1-6, with 7 bases fitting TRBD1. The CDR3 has 17 residues. Germline CDR1 and CDR2: SGDLS and YYNGEE. Trimming cost V 3 bases and J 6 bases; bases outside gene matches: 12.

The CDR3 coding sequence is TGTGCCAGCAGTGAACAGGGAGATACGCAGTATTTT. This sequence encodes CASSEQGDTQYF. The chain combines TRBV6-1 with TRBJ2-3, with a weak D call TRBD1 (5 bases). The CDR3 consists of 12 residues. With 2 bases removed from V and 5 bases from J, the gap between germline ends came to 5 bases. Per the germline V gene, CDR1 is MNHNS and CDR2 is SASEGT.

This rearrangement joins TRBV29-1 to TRBJ1-2; D remains ambiguous. CDR1 is SQVTM and CDR2 is ANQGSEA in the germline V gene. This CDR3 is built from 12 residues. V gave up 5 bases and J gave up 2 bases, with 9 bases separating them. In DNA form, the CDR3 reads TGCAGCGTTCGTGATGCGAACTATGGCTACACCTTC. Encoded protein: CSVRDANYGYTF.

About this clone itself: Other DNA sequences in the sample encode the same CDR3. The V and J genes are TRBV5-1 and TRBJ2-2; 8 nucleotides line up with TRBD2. CDR1 is SGHRS and CDR2 is YFSETQ in the germline V gene. With V trimmed by 4 bases and J by 5 bases, 4 bases remained unmatched. The CDR3 totals 14 residues. In DNA, the CDR3 is TGCGCCAGCAGCCTTGGCGGGGGGACCGGGGAGCTGTTTTTT. The encoded protein is CASSLGGGTGELFF.

This clone has just one count. The V and J genes are TRBV6-1 and TRBJ2-3; D is unresolved. The CDR3 has 14 amino acids. Trimming left V 3 bases short and J 0 bases short, with 7 bases between. Germline CDR1 reads MNHNS; CDR2 reads SASEGT. The CDR3 region has the DNA TGTGCCAGCAGTGACGGAGTAAGCACAGATACGCAGTATTTT. This gives the protein CASSDGVSTDTQYF.

This chain connects TRBV11-2 to TRBJ2-4; possible D gene TRBD2, 6 bases. This CDR3 contains 12 residues. Trimming shortened V by 1 base and J by 9 bases, and 7 bases separated the two germline ends. Germline V gives CDR1 SGHAT, CDR2 FQNNGV. The CDR3 DNA reads as TGTGCCAGCAGCTTAGGACTAGGCATTCAGTACTTC. Amino acids: CASSLGLGIQYF.

The chain is built from TRBV2 and TRBJ1-5; 11 nucleotides line up with TRBD1. The germline CDR1 and CDR2 sequences are SNHLY and FYNNEI. The CDR3 covers 19 residues. The ends lost 6 bases at V and 1 base at J; junction bases unmatched: 14. The CDR3 coding sequence is TGTGCCAGCAGCCCCCCCAGGACAGGGGGCCACTGGAGCAATCAGCCCCAGCATTTT. This codes for CASSPPRTGGHWSNQPQHF.

The chain links TRBV5-1 to TRBJ2-1; 8 nucleotides agree with TRBD2. CDR1 SGHRS and CDR2 YFSETQ come from the germline V gene. This CDR3 comprises 16 residues. The junction had 12 bases not matched to a gene; V was cut back by 4 bases and J by 6 bases. The CDR3 DNA reads as TGCGCCAGCAGCGGAAGGATGGCGGGGGGCCTCAATGAGCAGTTCTTC. Amino acids: CASSGRMAGGLNEQFF.

This clone was detected a few times. This chain links TRBV7-9 with TRBJ1-6; possibly TRBD1 for D (6 bases). The CDR3 runs to 15 residues. V shed 5 bases and J shed 6 bases, with 14 bases lying between them. Germline values: CDR1 SEHNR, CDR2 FQNEAQ (reference sequence). The CDR3 sequence: CASSTGGGSNSPLHF. Here the CDR3 DNA reads TGTGCCAGCAGCACGGGGGGGGGCAGTAATTCACCCCTCCACTTT.

The genes are TRBV13 and TRBJ2-3; 8 bases align to TRBD2. The CDR3 consists of 13 residues. Germline-derived CDR1 and CDR2 are PRHDT and FYEKMQ (reference sequence). Losses at the gene ends were 5 bases for V and 5 bases for J; bases not matched to a gene: 3. Written as DNA, the CDR3 is TGTGCCAGCAGCCGGGGGGGCGGAGATACGCAGTATTTT. It yields the protein CASSRGGGDTQYF.

The genes are TRBV7-2 and TRBJ2-3; the match to TRBD2 covers 9 bases. V was pared by 5 bases and J by 4 bases, with 1 base of the junction left unmatched. The V gene's germline CDR1 is SGHTA and CDR2 FQGNSA. CDR3 length: 13 residues. The CDR3 DNA follows: TGTGCCAGCAGCGCGGGGGGGCCAGATACGCAGTATTTT. Amino acids: CASSAGGPDTQYF.

The rearrangement joins TRBV2 to TRBJ1-1; D is unclear. V was pared by 2 bases and J by 1 base, with 5 bases between. CDR1 is SNHLY and CDR2 is FYNNEI in the germline V gene. The CDR3 consists of 13 residues. The CDR3 DNA follows: TGTGCCAGCAGTGAAACTAGGAACACTGAAGCTTTCTTT. Translated, it gives CASSETRNTEAFF.

The CDR3 DNA reads as TGTGCCAGCAGCCAGGACAGCGATTATGGCTACACCTTC. Protein: CASSQDSDYGYTF. The gene calls are TRBV7-9 and TRBJ1-2; a possible D gene is TRBD1 (6 bases). CDR1 and CDR2 (germline): SEHNR, FQNEAQ (reference sequence). This CDR3 is 13 amino acids long. V was pared by 5 bases and J by 5 bases, with 12 bases between.

The chain joins TRBV2 to TRBJ2-7; no clear D. The CDR3 runs 14 residues. Germline V CDR1 and CDR2: SNHLY, FYNNEI. V was clipped by 2 bases and J by 9 bases, with 17 bases between them. CDR3 nucleotide sequence: TGTGCCAGCAGTGAAACCCCGGGTAGAAGGAGGCAGTACTTC. Its translation is CASSETPGRRRQYF.

The chain combines TRBV2 with TRBJ1-1; tentatively, D is TRBD1 (6 bases). The V end lost 4 bases, the J end lost 1 base, and 13 bases lay between the germline ends. The CDR3 is 15 residues long. Germline V CDR1 and CDR2: SNHLY, FYNNEI. CDR3 in amino acids: CASSVSGAWNTEAFF. The CDR3 coding sequence is TGTGCCAGCAGTGTATCAGGGGCTTGGAACACTGAAGCTTTCTTT. The full variable domain, with the rest looked up from reference TRBV2 and TRBJ1-1, is EPEVTQTPSHQVTQMGQEVILRCVPISNHLYFYWYRQILGQKVEFLVSFYNNEISEKSEIFDDQFSVERPDGSNFTLKIRSTKLEDSAMYFCASSVSGAWNTEAFFGQGTRLTVV.

As to this clone: Other DNA sequences from this sample encode an identical CDR3 as well. J is TRBJ1-1 and V is TRBV5-1, with D perhaps TRBD1 (5 bases). Germline V gives CDR1 SGHRS, CDR2 YFSETQ. The CDR3 has 13 residues. Trimming removed 3 bases from V and 1 base from J, with 7 bases in between. In DNA form, the CDR3 reads TGCGCCAGCAGCTCTCAGGGGAACACTGAAGCTTTCTTT. Translation: CASSSQGNTEAFF.